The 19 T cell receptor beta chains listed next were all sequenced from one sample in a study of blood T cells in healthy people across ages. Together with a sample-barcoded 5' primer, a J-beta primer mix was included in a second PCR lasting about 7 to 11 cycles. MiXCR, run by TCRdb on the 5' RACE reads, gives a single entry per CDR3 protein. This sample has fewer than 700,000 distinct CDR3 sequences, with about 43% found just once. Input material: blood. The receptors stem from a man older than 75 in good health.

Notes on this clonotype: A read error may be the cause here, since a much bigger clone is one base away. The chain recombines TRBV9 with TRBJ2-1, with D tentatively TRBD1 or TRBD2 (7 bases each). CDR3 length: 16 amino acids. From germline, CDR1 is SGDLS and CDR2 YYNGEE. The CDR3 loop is CASSPRGGTSCNEQFF. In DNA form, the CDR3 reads TGTGCCAGCAGCCCCAGGGGGGGGACCTCCTGCAATGAGCAGTTCTTC.

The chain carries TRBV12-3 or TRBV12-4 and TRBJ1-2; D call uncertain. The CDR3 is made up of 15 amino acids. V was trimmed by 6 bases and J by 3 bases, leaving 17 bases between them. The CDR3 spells CASSKGAAGYYGYTF. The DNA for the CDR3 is TGTGCCAGCAGCAAAGGAGCCGCTGGGTACTATGGCTACACCTTC.

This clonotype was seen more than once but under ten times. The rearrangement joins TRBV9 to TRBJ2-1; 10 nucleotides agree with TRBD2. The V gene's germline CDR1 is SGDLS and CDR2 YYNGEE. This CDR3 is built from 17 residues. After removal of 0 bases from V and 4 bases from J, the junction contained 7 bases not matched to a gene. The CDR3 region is CASSVELGLADYNEQFF. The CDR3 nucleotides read TGTGCCAGCAGCGTAGAACTTGGACTAGCGGATTACAATGAGCAGTTCTTC.

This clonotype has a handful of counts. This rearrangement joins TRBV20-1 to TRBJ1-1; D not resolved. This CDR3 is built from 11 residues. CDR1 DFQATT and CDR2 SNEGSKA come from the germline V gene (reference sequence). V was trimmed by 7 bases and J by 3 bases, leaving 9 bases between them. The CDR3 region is CSERGDTEAFF. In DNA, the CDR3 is TGCAGTGAACGTGGGGACACTGAAGCTTTCTTT.

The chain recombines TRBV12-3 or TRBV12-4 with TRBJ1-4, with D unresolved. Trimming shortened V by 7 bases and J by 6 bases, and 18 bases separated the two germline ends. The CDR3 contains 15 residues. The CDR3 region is CASTQKGVSYEKLFF. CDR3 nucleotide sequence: TGTGCCAGCACTCAAAAGGGCGTCAGCTATGAAAAACTGTTTTTT.

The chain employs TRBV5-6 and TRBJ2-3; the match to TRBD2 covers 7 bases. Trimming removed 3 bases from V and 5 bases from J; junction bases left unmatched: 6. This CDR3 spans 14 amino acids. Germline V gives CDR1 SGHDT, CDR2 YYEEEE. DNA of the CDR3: TGTGCCAGCAGCTCGGTGGGCGGGAGAGATACGCAGTATTTT. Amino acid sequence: CASSSVGGRDTQYF.

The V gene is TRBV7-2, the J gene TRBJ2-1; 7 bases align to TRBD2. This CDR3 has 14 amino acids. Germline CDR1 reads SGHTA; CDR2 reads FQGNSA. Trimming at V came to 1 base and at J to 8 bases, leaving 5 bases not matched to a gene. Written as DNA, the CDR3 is TGTGCCAGCAGCTTAGTCTCAGGGAGGGATGAGCAGTTCTTC. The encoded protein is CASSLVSGRDEQFF.

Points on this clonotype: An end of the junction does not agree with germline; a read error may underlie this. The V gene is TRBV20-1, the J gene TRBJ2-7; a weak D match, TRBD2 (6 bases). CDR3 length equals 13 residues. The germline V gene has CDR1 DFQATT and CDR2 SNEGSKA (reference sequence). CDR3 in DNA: TGCAGTGCTGGAGATTGGAGGGAATACGAGCAGTACTTC. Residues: CSAGDWREYEQYF.

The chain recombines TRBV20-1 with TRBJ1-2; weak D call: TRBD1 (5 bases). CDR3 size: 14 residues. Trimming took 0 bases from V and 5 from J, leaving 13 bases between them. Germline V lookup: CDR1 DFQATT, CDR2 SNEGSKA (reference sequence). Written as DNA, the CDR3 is TGCAGTGCTAGAGATGCGGGGGGAGGGTATGGCTACACCTTC. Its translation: CSARDAGGGYGYTF.

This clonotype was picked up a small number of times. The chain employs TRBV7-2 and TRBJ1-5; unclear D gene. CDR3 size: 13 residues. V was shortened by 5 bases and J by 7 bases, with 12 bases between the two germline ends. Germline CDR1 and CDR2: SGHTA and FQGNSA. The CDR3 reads CASSLRSEQPQHF. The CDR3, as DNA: TGTGCCAGCAGCCTGCGGTCAGAGCAGCCCCAGCATTTT.

The DNA of the CDR3 is TGTGCCAGCAGCTACGACAGGGGAGGTTCGATAGCAGATACGCAGTATTTT. Translation: CASSYDRGGSIADTQYF. This chain connects TRBV7-6 to TRBJ2-3; TRBD1 aligns across 8 bases. The CDR3 runs 17 residues. The V gene's germline CDR1 is SGHVS and CDR2 FNYEAQ. Germline trimming cut 4 bases from V and 4 bases from J; bases unmatched to any gene: 13.

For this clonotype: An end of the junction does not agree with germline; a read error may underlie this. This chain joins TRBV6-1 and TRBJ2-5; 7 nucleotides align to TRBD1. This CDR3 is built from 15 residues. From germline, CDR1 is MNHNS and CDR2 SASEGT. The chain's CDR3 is CAGSRAGTAQETQYF. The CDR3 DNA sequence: TGTGCCGGCAGTCGCGCCGGGACAGCCCAAGAGACCCAGTACTTC.

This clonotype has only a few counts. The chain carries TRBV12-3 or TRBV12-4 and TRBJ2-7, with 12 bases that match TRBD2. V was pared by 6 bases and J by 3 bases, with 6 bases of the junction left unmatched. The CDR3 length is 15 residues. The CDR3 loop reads CASSWTSGKVYEQYF. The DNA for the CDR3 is TGTGCCAGCAGCTGGACTAGCGGGAAAGTCTACGAGCAGTACTTC.

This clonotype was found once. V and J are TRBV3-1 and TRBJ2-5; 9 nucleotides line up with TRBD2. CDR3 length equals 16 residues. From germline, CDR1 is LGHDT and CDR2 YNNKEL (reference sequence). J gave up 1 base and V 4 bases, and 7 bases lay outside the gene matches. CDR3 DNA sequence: TGTGCCAGCAGCCCTGGAATGCGGGGGGGCCAAGAGACCCAGTACTTC. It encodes CASSPGMRGGQETQYF.

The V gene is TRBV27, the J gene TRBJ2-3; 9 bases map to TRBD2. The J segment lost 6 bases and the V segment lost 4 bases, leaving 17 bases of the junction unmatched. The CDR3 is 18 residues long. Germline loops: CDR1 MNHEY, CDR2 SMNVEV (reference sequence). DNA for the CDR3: TGTGCCAGCAGTTCGGCCGGGGGGATTCGCGGGGGGGCCGATACGCAGTATTTT. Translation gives CASSSAGGIRGGADTQYF.

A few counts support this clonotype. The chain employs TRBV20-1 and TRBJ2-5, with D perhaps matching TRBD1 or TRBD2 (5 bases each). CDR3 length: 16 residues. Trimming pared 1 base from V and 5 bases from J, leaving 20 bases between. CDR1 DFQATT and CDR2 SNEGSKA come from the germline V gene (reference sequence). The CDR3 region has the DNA TGCAGTGCTAGAGTCTATAGCCTGAGGGGTTTGGAGACCCAGTACTTC. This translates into CSARVYSLRGLETQYF.

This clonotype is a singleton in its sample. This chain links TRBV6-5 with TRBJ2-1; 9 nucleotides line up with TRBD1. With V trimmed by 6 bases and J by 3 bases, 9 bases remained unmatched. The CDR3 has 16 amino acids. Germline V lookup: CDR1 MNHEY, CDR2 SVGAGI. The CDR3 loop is CASRTGGSLDYNEQFF. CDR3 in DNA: TGTGCCAGCAGAACAGGGGGCAGTTTAGACTACAATGAGCAGTTCTTC.

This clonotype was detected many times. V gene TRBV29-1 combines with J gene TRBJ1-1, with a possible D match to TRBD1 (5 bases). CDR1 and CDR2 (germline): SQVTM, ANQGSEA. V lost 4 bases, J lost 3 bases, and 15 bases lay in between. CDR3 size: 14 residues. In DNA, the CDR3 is TGCAGCGTTGCAACACTTGGAGGGGACACTGAAGCTTTCTTT. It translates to CSVATLGGDTEAFF.

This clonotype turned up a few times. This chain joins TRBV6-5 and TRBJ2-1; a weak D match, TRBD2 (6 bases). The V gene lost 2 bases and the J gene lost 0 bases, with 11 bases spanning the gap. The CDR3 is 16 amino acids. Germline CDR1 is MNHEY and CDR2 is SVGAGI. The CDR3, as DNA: TGTGCCAGCAGTTACCGGCGGGGAAGCTCCTACAATGAGCAGTTCTTC. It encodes CASSYRRGSSYNEQFF.